These 25 T cell receptor beta chains originate from one sample sequenced in a study of T cell responses to AZD1222 COVID-19 vaccine. Profiled with immunoSEQ multiplex PCR; TCRdb holds only in-frame clones, not every one. The repertoire holds some 130,000 clones, with just over 85% as singletons. The input for sequencing was peripheral blood, taken on day 0 of AZD1222 vaccination. The receptors originated from an adult in good health.

The chain recombines TRBV18 with TRBJ2-6; no reliable D call. The V end lost 2 bases, the J end lost 4 bases, and 9 bases lay between the germline ends. This CDR3 has 15 residues. CDR1 is KGHSH, CDR2 LQKENI, per germline. This chain's CDR3 is CASSPGVQGANVLTF. Here the CDR3 DNA reads TGTGCCAGCTCACCAGGGGTACAGGGGGCCAACGTCCTGACTTTC.

The rearrangement uses TRBV5-1 and TRBJ2-5, with 9 bases fitting TRBD1. The CDR3 runs to 15 residues. With V trimmed by 1 base and J by 5 bases, 6 bases remained unmatched. Germline V gene lookup returns CDR1 SGHRS and CDR2 YFSETQ. CDR3 sequence (DNA): TGCGCCAGCAGCTTGCAGGGACAGGGTAGGGAGACCCAGTACTTC. Translated, it gives CASSLQGQGRETQYF.

V gene TRBV27 combines with J gene TRBJ1-1, with 7 bases that match TRBD1. V lost 6 bases to trimming and J lost 1 base; unmatched junction nucleotides: 8. The CDR3 is 15 residues long. CDR1 is MNHEY and CDR2 is SMNVEV in the germline V gene (reference sequence). In DNA, the CDR3 is TGTGCCAGCAGGTTTAACAGGGGCGGGAACACTGAAGCTTTCTTT. This codes for CASRFNRGGNTEAFF.

The rearrangement links TRBV5-1 to TRBJ2-2; D remains unclear. Germline V CDR1 and CDR2: SGHRS, YFSETQ. The CDR3 extends over 14 amino acids. The V gene lost 7 bases and the J gene lost 0 bases, with 10 bases spanning the gap. The CDR3, as DNA: TGCGCCAGCCGTGTGCAACCGAACACCGGGGAGCTGTTTTTT. It encodes CASRVQPNTGELFF.

This chain connects TRBV3-1 (or the pseudogene TRBV3-2) to TRBJ2-3; 10 bases map to TRBD2. The CDR3 extends over 18 amino acids. The V segment lost 5 bases and the J segment 1 base; nucleotides outside the gene matches: 12. CDR1 and CDR2 (germline): LGHDT, YNNKEL (reference sequence). This chain's CDR3 is CASSSSNLAGVGTDTQYF. DNA of the CDR3: TGTGCCAGCAGCTCCTCAAATCTAGCGGGGGTGGGCACAGATACGCAGTATTTT.

The chain employs TRBV18 and TRBJ1-3; TRBD1 matches at 8 bases. The CDR3 covers 15 residues. Losses at the gene ends were 3 bases for V and 4 bases for J; bases not matched to a gene: 5. CDR1 and CDR2 (germline): KGHSH, LQKENI. The CDR3: CASSPSDRVGNTIYF. The CDR3 bases are TGTGCCAGCTCACCCTCGGACAGGGTGGGAAACACCATATATTTT. Full variable domain (remainder filled in from reference TRBV18 and TRBJ1-3): NAGVMQNPRHLVRRRGQEARLRCSPMKGHSHVYWYRQLPEEGLKFMVYLQKENIIDESGMPKERFSAEFPKEGPSILRIQQVVRGDSAAYFCASSPSDRVGNTIYFGEGSWLTVV.

This clone was observed once. The rearrangement joins TRBV19 to TRBJ2-3, with D maybe TRBD1 (6 bases). This CDR3 comprises 17 residues. The germline CDR1 and CDR2 sequences are LNHDA and SQIVND (reference sequence). Trimming removed 7 bases at V and 2 bases at J, with 22 bases between. The CDR3 protein is CASTSDRWQGITDTQYF. The CDR3 DNA reads TGTGCCAGTACCAGCGACCGGTGGCAGGGGATCACAGATACGCAGTATTTT.

For this clone: The sample contains more than one DNA sequence encoding this CDR3. The V and J genes are TRBV27 and TRBJ2-7; D perhaps matches TRBD2 (6 bases). From germline, CDR1 is MNHEY and CDR2 SMNVEV (reference sequence). This CDR3 is 13 amino acids long. The V and J ends lost 6 bases and 0 bases respectively, with 9 bases between them. In DNA form, the CDR3 reads TGTGCCAGCAGCCCGGGAGCCTCCTACGAGCAGTACTTC. Translation gives CASSPGASYEQYF.

This clone was observed a few times. The J gene is TRBJ1-2, the V gene TRBV6-5; no clear D gene. CDR3 length: 13 amino acids. Per germline, CDR1 MNHEY and CDR2 SVGAGI. Trimming took 5 bases from V and 6 from J, leaving 13 bases between them. CDR3 nucleotide sequence: TGTGCCAGCAGTAAGGGAGGGTGGGATGGCTACACCTTC. Its protein product is CASSKGGWDGYTF.

The rearrangement links TRBV11-3 to TRBJ2-1, with TRBD1 matching over 9 bases. The CDR3 contains 15 residues. V trimming: 2 bases; J trimming: 8 bases; junction bases outside the gene matches: 7. The V gene's germline CDR1 is SGHNT and CDR2 YENEEA. CDR3 nucleotide sequence: TGTGCCAGCAGCTTAATGGGACAGGGTCTTCATGAGCAGTTCTTC. This codes for CASSLMGQGLHEQFF.

This clone was recorded only once. One end of the junction varies from germline; a read error may be responsible. The chain joins TRBV6-1 to TRBJ2-7, with TRBD1 matching over 7 bases. Germline V gives CDR1 MNHNS, CDR2 SASEGT. This CDR3 is 14 amino acids long. This CDR3 is CASREDRVLREQYF. The CDR3 region has the DNA TGTGCCAGCAGAGAAGACAGGGTCTTACGCGAGCAGTACTTC.

The V and J genes are TRBV13 and TRBJ2-7; weak D call: TRBD2 (7 bases). V was pared by 1 base and J by 0 bases, with 19 bases between. The CDR3 is made up of 18 amino acids. Germline V lookup: CDR1 PRHDT, CDR2 FYEKMQ (reference sequence). CDR3 bases: TGTGCCAGCAGCTTAGAAGGCGACGGGGGGCCTTTCTCCTACGAGCAGTACTTC. The encoded protein is CASSLEGDGGPFSYEQYF.

This sequence joins TRBV3-1 (or the pseudogene TRBV3-2) and TRBJ2-1; 7 positions agree with TRBD1. CDR3 length equals 14 residues. Germline CDR1 is LGHDT and CDR2 is YNNKEL (reference sequence). The V and J ends lost 1 base and 6 bases, in that order; junction bases with no gene match: 3. For the CDR3, the DNA is TGTGCCAGCAGCCAAGGGGCAGGGGGCAATGAGCAGTTCTTC. This sequence encodes CASSQGAGGNEQFF.

This clone was counted a single time. The chain uses TRBV4-2 and TRBJ2-7, with 14 nucleotides matching TRBD2. Germline trimming cut 2 bases from V and 4 bases from J; bases unmatched to any gene: 16. The CDR3 has 20 amino acids. Per germline, CDR1 LGHNA and CDR2 YNFKEQ. In DNA, the CDR3 is TGTGCCAGCAGCCAAATCCCTGGACTAGCGGGGGGAGCGCAACTTTACGAGCAGTACTTC. Translated, it gives CASSQIPGLAGGAQLYEQYF.

The rearrangement links TRBV11-2 to TRBJ1-2; no clear D gene. This CDR3 has 12 amino acids. The V and J ends lost 2 bases and 8 bases respectively, with 9 bases between them. CDR1 and CDR2 from the germline V gene are SGHAT and FQNNGV. The CDR3 region has the DNA TGTGCCAGCAGCTTATCTCGGGCCGGCTACACCTTC. This translates into CASSLSRAGYTF.

This rearrangement joins TRBV28 to TRBJ2-3; the match to TRBD1 covers 7 bases. In germline, CDR1 is MDHEN, CDR2 SYDVKM. This CDR3 has 16 amino acids. V was pared by 4 bases and J by 2 bases, with 9 bases of the junction left unmatched. The DNA of the CDR3 is TGTGCCAGCAGTTCCAACAGGGGTTGGGACACAGATACGCAGTATTTT. Residues: CASSSNRGWDTDTQYF. Looking up the rest from reference TRBV28 and TRBJ2-3 gives the full variable domain: DVKVTQSSRYLVKRTGEKVFLECVQDMDHENMFWYRQDPGLGLRLIYFSYDVKMKEKGDIPEGYSVSREKKERFSLILESASTNQTSMYLCASSSNRGWDTDTQYFGPGTRLTVL.

The J gene is TRBJ2-7, the V gene TRBV3-1 (or the pseudogene TRBV3-2), with TRBD1 matching 7 bases. Per germline, CDR1 LGHDT and CDR2 YNNKEL (reference sequence). The CDR3 loop spans 14 amino acids. V shed 1 base, J shed 2 bases, and the junction held 2 bases outside the gene matches. CDR3 DNA sequence: TGTGCCAGCAGCCAAGGGGACAGCCCCTACGAGCAGTACTTC. Residues: CASSQGDSPYEQYF.

Written as DNA, the CDR3 is TGTGCCTGGCGTCGGGACAGCAACTATAATTCACCCCTCCACTTT. Protein: CAWRRDSNYNSPLHF. V usage is TRBV30 and J usage is TRBJ1-6; 7 bases are shared with TRBD1. Germline CDR1 is GTSNPN and CDR2 is SVGIG (reference sequence). The CDR3 is 15 amino acids. V was clipped by 5 bases and J by 3 bases; unmatched bases: 7.

The chain recombines TRBV5-6 with TRBJ2-7; 7 positions agree with TRBD2. Looked up from germline, CDR1 is SGHDT and CDR2 is YYEEEE. The CDR3 has 17 amino acids. Germline trimming cut 6 bases from V and 4 bases from J; bases unmatched to any gene: 19. The CDR3 loop is CASIPLRSPSGRYEQYF. CDR3 coding DNA: TGTGCCAGCATCCCCTTAAGGTCGCCTAGCGGCCGTTACGAGCAGTACTTC.

The chain joins TRBV5-4 to TRBJ1-3; 8 bases line up with TRBD1. The CDR3 extends over 17 amino acids. Per germline, CDR1 SGHNT and CDR2 YYREEE (reference sequence). Trimming took 5 bases from V and 3 from J; bases not matched to a gene: 13. The CDR3 coding sequence is TGTGCCAGCAGTAGACCTGGTCCAGGGGGCTATGGAAACACCATATATTTT. It encodes CASSRPGPGGYGNTIYF. The full variable domain, in which reference TRBV5-4 and TRBJ1-3 provide the parts outside the CDR3, is ETGVTQSPTHLIKTRGQQVTLRCSSQSGHNTVSWYQQALGQGPQFIFQYYREEENGRGNFPPRFSGLQFPNYSSELNVNALELDDSALYLCASSRPGPGGYGNTIYFGEGSWLTVV.

The rearrangement joins TRBV6-5 to TRBJ1-3; 7 nucleotides match TRBD1. V was pared by 2 bases and J by 4 bases, with 8 bases of the junction left unmatched. Germline V gene data show CDR1 as MNHEY and CDR2 as SVGAGI. CDR3 size: 16 residues. CDR3 bases: TGTGCCAGCAGTTACCCTACGGGGACAGAAGGAAACACCATATATTTT. Protein product: CASSYPTGTEGNTIYF.

V and J are TRBV7-3 and TRBJ2-3; 13 nucleotides match TRBD2. The ends lost 3 bases at V and 0 bases at J; junction bases unmatched: 6. The CDR3 sequence is 18 residues long. CDR1 is SGHTA and CDR2 is FQGTGA in the germline V gene. CDR3 nucleotides: TGTGCCAGCAGCTTGGGGACTAGCGGGGCACATAGCACAGATACGCAGTATTTT. Protein sequence: CASSLGTSGAHSTDTQYF.

V and J are TRBV19 and TRBJ1-4; 7 bases are a match to TRBD1. Trimming at V came to 2 bases and at J to 6 bases, leaving 6 bases not matched to a gene. The CDR3 sequence is 15 residues long. Germline CDR1 is LNHDA and CDR2 is SQIVND (reference sequence). The CDR3 DNA is TGTGCCAGTAGTATATTGCGCAGGGGGTATGAAAAACTGTTTTTT. It encodes CASSILRRGYEKLFF.

V usage is TRBV5-4 and J usage is TRBJ2-7; no firm D call. Trimming cost V 1 base and J 1 base, with 3 bases left between them. From germline, CDR1 is SGHNT and CDR2 YYREEE (reference sequence). The CDR3 sequence is 12 residues long. CDR3 sequence (DNA): TGTGCCAGCAGCTTGAGGTCCTACGAGCAGTACTTC. Amino acid sequence: CASSLRSYEQYF.

The chain uses TRBV10-3 and TRBJ1-2; D may be TRBD1 (5 bases). The germline V gene encodes CDR1 ENHRY and CDR2 SYGVKD. V dropped 2 bases and J dropped 4 bases, with 8 bases sitting between them. This CDR3 contains 13 residues. CDR3 sequence reads: CAISEAGAYGYTF. As DNA, the CDR3 is TGTGCCATCAGTGAGGCCGGGGCCTATGGCTACACCTTC.